These 12 T cell receptor beta chains were all obtained from the same sample, sequenced in a study of T-cell memory formation after mild COVID-19. TCRdb processed the 5' RACE reads anew with MiXCR; each CDR3 protein has one entry. The repertoire holds a few hundred thousand distinct CDR3 sequences, with roughly 20% as singletons. Sequencing input: PBMCs or a T cell subset sorted from them (not recorded which). Receptors originate from an adult woman who had mild COVID-19 (a few samples of this study predate the infection). Cell type and time point are not known.

This clonotype occurred a few times. This sequence joins TRBV12-3 or TRBV12-4 and TRBJ2-1, with 8 bases identical to TRBD2. Trimming cost V 6 bases and J 4 bases; bases outside gene matches: 8. The length of the CDR3 is 15 residues. For the CDR3, the DNA is TGTGCCAGCAGGCTAGCCGGGACTAGATACAATGAGCAGTTCTTC. Translation: CASRLAGTRYNEQFF.

In DNA form, the CDR3 reads TGCGCCAGCAGCTTGGGGCAAAGGGACAATGAGCAGTTCTTC. Translated, it gives CASSLGQRDNEQFF. The chain has TRBV5-1 and TRBJ2-1; no clear D gene. Germline values: CDR1 SGHRS, CDR2 YFSETQ. This CDR3 spans 14 amino acids. Trimming stripped 0 bases from V and 5 bases from J, with 9 bases between.

In DNA form, the CDR3 reads TGTGCCAGCAGCCAAGATCAGTTAACGTGGGCCTATGGCTACACCTTC. Protein product: CASSQDQLTWAYGYTF. The chain links TRBV3-1 to TRBJ1-2; the D is unclear. The ends were cut back, 0 bases at V and 4 bases at J, with 15 bases in the middle. Germline assignment: CDR1 LGHDT and CDR2 YNNKEL (reference sequence). This CDR3 region has 16 residues.

The chain has TRBV12-3 or TRBV12-4 and TRBJ2-3; D is undetermined. The ends were cut back, 3 bases at V and 4 bases at J, with 26 bases in the middle. This CDR3 region has 19 residues. CDR3 nucleotides: TGTGCCAGCAGTTTGTCCATCTTGGTTGCCACTGTGTGGGCAGATACGCAGTATTTT. Translated, it gives CASSLSILVATVWADTQYF.

The chain carries TRBV20-1 and TRBJ1-1; possibly TRBD1 for D (5 bases). With 5 bases removed from V and 3 bases from J, the gap between germline ends came to 10 bases. CDR1 and CDR2 (germline): DFQATT, SNEGSKA (reference sequence). The CDR3 length is 12 residues. This CDR3 reads CSAWGGDTEAFF. In nucleotides, the CDR3 is TGCAGTGCTTGGGGGGGGGACACTGAAGCTTTCTTT.

This clonotype has only a few counts. Here the CDR3 reads CASSNEVDEKLFF. The CDR3 DNA follows: TGTGCCAGCAGCAACGAAGTTGATGAAAAACTGTTTTTT. The rearrangement links TRBV9 to TRBJ1-4, with D unclear. The CDR3 is made up of 13 amino acids. CDR1 and CDR2 from the germline V gene are SGDLS and YYNGEE. Trimming took 4 bases from V and 6 from J, leaving 10 bases between them.

This clonotype was recorded a few times. The V call is TRBV6-2 or TRBV6-3, the J call TRBJ2-1; 14 bases align to TRBD2. CDR1 is MNHEY, CDR2 SVGEGT, per germline. V shed 0 bases and J 10 bases; nucleotides not matched to a gene: 5. CDR3 length: 16 residues. Written as DNA, the CDR3 is TGTGCCAGCAGTTACTCGAAGACTAGCGGGAGGGCCGAGCAGTTCTTC. As protein: CASSYSKTSGRAEQFF.

The V gene is TRBV12-3 or TRBV12-4, the J gene TRBJ2-3, with 7 bases identical to TRBD1. The CDR3 sequence is 15 residues long. V lost 2 bases, J lost 11 bases, and 13 bases stayed unmatched. CDR3 DNA sequence: TGTGCCAGCAGTTTAAGGGGGCCCGGGTCTCGCGAGCAGTATTTT. Residues: CASSLRGPGSREQYF.

This clonotype was seen repeatedly, ten times or more. The CDR3 bases are TGTGCCACCAGTGATGGACAGGGGAGTAGGGAGACCCAGTACTTC. This sequence encodes CATSDGQGSRETQYF. The chain combines TRBV24-1 with TRBJ2-5; 9 nucleotides match TRBD1. The J segment lost 5 bases and the V segment lost 3 bases, leaving 6 bases of the junction unmatched. From germline, CDR1 is KGHDR and CDR2 SFDVKD. The CDR3 consists of 15 residues.

This chain links TRBV5-1 with TRBJ1-1; D is unclear. Trimming stripped 1 base from V and 3 bases from J, with 16 bases between. Germline V gene data show CDR1 as SGHRS and CDR2 as YFSETQ. This CDR3 has 16 amino acids. As DNA, the CDR3 is TGCGCCAGCAGCTTGCGTGGGCCTAGCTGGGACACTGAAGCTTTCTTT. This codes for CASSLRGPSWDTEAFF. The full variable domain, rest sourced from reference TRBV5-1 and TRBJ1-1, is KAGVTQTPRYLIKTRGQQVTLSCSPISGHRSVSWYQQTPGQGLQFLFEYFSETQRNKGNFPGRFSGRQFSNSRSEMNVSTLELGDSALYLCASSLRGPSWDTEAFFGQGTRLTVV.

The gene calls are TRBV20-1 and TRBJ2-5; D gene unclear. CDR3 length: 14 amino acids. Trimming removed 0 bases at V and 2 bases at J, with 10 bases between. In germline, CDR1 is DFQATT, CDR2 SNEGSKA (reference sequence). This chain's CDR3 is CSARDPTLQETQYF. CDR3 sequence (DNA): TGCAGTGCTAGAGATCCCACGTTACAAGAGACCCAGTACTTC.

This clonotype came up a few times. The chain has TRBV7-2 and TRBJ2-2; D call uncertain. The V gene lost 4 bases and the J gene lost 4 bases, with 16 bases spanning the gap. CDR1 is SGHTA, CDR2 FQGNSA, per germline. The CDR3 has 16 amino acids. This CDR3 reads CASSSPYAVGTGELFF. CDR3 coding DNA: TGTGCCAGCAGCTCTCCTTACGCTGTGGGCACCGGGGAGCTGTTTTTT.